A single sample gave rise to the 25 T cell receptor beta chains below, sequenced in a study of blood T cell repertoires in COVID-19. Produced via immunoSEQ multiplex PCR; TCRdb's table is partial and in-frame only. The sample has 150,000 to 200,000 clones, 80% to 85% seen once; the top ten hold 10% to 15%. Sequencing used PBMCs or T cells enriched from blood (not recorded which). These receptors were collected from a woman aged 60-70 years who had recovered from COVID-19.

This clone has just a few counts. This chain links TRBV28 with TRBJ2-5; a weak D match, TRBD1 (5 bases). The germline V and J ends were trimmed by 10 bases and 2 bases, with 14 bases remaining between them. Germline-derived CDR1 and CDR2 are MDHEN and SYDVKM. The CDR3 totals 13 residues. The CDR3: CAIKTRQQETQYF. CDR3 sequence (DNA): TGTGCCATTAAAACGAGACAGCAAGAGACCCAGTACTTC. Complete variable domain (other parts from reference TRBV28 and TRBJ2-5): DVKVTQSSRYLVKRTGEKVFLECVQDMDHENMFWYRQDPGLGLRLIYFSYDVKMKEKGDIPEGYSVSREKKERFSLILESASTNQTSMYLCAIKTRQQETQYFGPGTRLLVL.

This chain uses TRBV6-5 with TRBJ2-5, with D possibly TRBD1 on 5 matching bases. This CDR3 is 14 amino acids long. Per germline, CDR1 MNHEY and CDR2 SVGAGI. Trimming shortened V by 7 bases and J by 6 bases, and 18 bases separated the two germline ends. CDR3 region: CASTGYFEGQTQYF. The CDR3 region has the DNA TGTGCCAGCACAGGGTACTTCGAAGGGCAGACCCAGTACTTC.

V is TRBV4-1 and J is TRBJ1-5, with D tentatively TRBD1 (6 bases). V lost 4 bases and J lost 4, with 29 bases in between. CDR3 length: 20 residues. Looked up from germline, CDR1 is MGHRA and CDR2 is YSYEKL. This CDR3 reads CASSLLFTPNRAIMNQPQHF. In DNA, the CDR3 is TGCGCCAGCAGCCTACTATTCACGCCAAACAGGGCCATCATGAATCAGCCCCAGCATTTT.

For this clone: Other DNA sequences in the sample encode the same CDR3. V gene TRBV12-3 or TRBV12-4 combines with J gene TRBJ1-6, with D perhaps matching TRBD1 (5 bases). The CDR3 length is 13 residues. Trimming took off 5 bases at V and 10 bases at J, with 12 bases between the two ends. In DNA, the CDR3 is TGTGCCAGCAGTCGTACGGGGGACTCACCCCTCCACTTT. The encoded protein is CASSRTGDSPLHF.

This chain uses TRBV5-4 with TRBJ1-3; TRBD1 matches 7 bases. Germline trimming cut 2 bases from V and 1 base from J; bases unmatched to any gene: 3. Looked up from germline, CDR1 is SGHNT and CDR2 is YYREEE (reference sequence). CDR3 length equals 15 residues. The CDR3 DNA is TGTGCCAGCAGCTTAACAGGGGTATCTGGAAACACCATATATTTT. It yields the protein CASSLTGVSGNTIYF.

This clone has only one observation. V usage is TRBV7-2 and J usage is TRBJ1-2; 11 bases line up with TRBD1. From germline, CDR1 is SGHTA and CDR2 FQGNSA. The length of the CDR3 is 13 residues. Trimming took 5 bases from V and 8 from J; bases not matched to a gene: 4. Here the CDR3 DNA reads TGTGCCAGCAGCGCGGACAGGGGGCGAGGCTACACCTTC. Its protein is CASSADRGRGYTF.

J is TRBJ1-5 and V is TRBV28; D gene unclear. Germline loops: CDR1 MDHEN, CDR2 SYDVKM. Trimming took off 3 bases at V and 7 bases at J, with 7 bases between the two ends. The length of the CDR3 is 12 residues. The CDR3 DNA reads as TGTGCCAGCAGTTTGCGGGGACAGCCCCAGCATTTT. The encoded protein is CASSLRGQPQHF.

V gene TRBV5-1 combines with J gene TRBJ2-3; unclear D gene. In germline, CDR1 is SGHRS, CDR2 YFSETQ. V gave up 0 bases and J gave up 0 bases, with 8 bases separating them. This CDR3 contains 15 residues. The CDR3 bases are TGCGCCAGCAGCTTGGGTTCCACTAGCACAGATACGCAGTATTTT. Translating it yields CASSLGSTSTDTQYF.

This chain joins TRBV30 and TRBJ2-3, with D uncertain. The germline V gene encodes CDR1 GTSNPN and CDR2 SVGIG (reference sequence). The CDR3 spans 11 residues. V was trimmed by 4 bases and J by 6 bases, leaving 8 bases between them. The CDR3 DNA reads as TGTGCCTGGAATTCGCGGGATACGCAGTATTTT. Its protein product is CAWNSRDTQYF.

The chain combines TRBV3-1 (or the pseudogene TRBV3-2) with TRBJ1-1; the D gene is possibly TRBD1 (6 bases). Trimming stripped 5 bases from V and 9 bases from J, with 13 bases between. CDR1 LGHDT and CDR2 YNNKEL come from the germline V gene (reference sequence). The CDR3 contains 12 residues. The CDR3 nucleotides are TGTGCCAGCAGCGAGGACAGAAACAAAGCTTTCTTT. It codes for CASSEDRNKAFF.

V and J are TRBV7-9 and TRBJ2-1, with 7 bases aligning to TRBD2. From germline, CDR1 is SEHNR and CDR2 FQNEAQ (reference sequence). With V trimmed by 3 bases and J by 7 bases, 12 bases remained unmatched. CDR3 length equals 16 residues. CDR3 in amino acids: CASSFGGSKSLNEQFF. CDR3 sequence (DNA): TGTGCCAGCAGCTTTGGCGGGAGTAAATCCCTAAATGAGCAGTTCTTC.

This chain uses TRBV6-6 with TRBJ1-4, with TRBD1 matching 7 bases. The germline CDR1 and CDR2 sequences are MNHNY and SVGAGI (reference sequence). This CDR3 has 13 amino acids. V was pared by 7 bases and J by 6 bases, with 5 bases of the junction left unmatched. CDR3 sequence: CASIDRDDEKLFF. CDR3 coding DNA: TGTGCCAGCATAGACAGGGATGATGAAAAACTGTTTTTT.

The chain is built from TRBV28 and TRBJ2-1, with 7 nucleotides matching TRBD1. Unmatched junction bases numbered 10, after V lost 3 bases and J lost 5 bases. CDR3 length: 16 amino acids. CDR1 is MDHEN, CDR2 SYDVKM, per germline. The CDR3, as DNA: TGTGCCAGCAGTTTCCCCTCGGGACAGAGAAACAATGAGCAGTTCTTC. This sequence encodes CASSFPSGQRNNEQFF.

A few counts support this clone. This rearrangement joins TRBV5-1 to TRBJ1-3; D perhaps matches TRBD1 (6 bases). CDR3 length equals 15 residues. The germline gives CDR1 SGHRS, CDR2 YFSETQ. Trimming left V 3 bases short and J 2 bases short, with 12 bases between. This CDR3 is CASSSEGVPGNTIYF. The CDR3 coding sequence is TGCGCCAGCAGCTCTGAGGGGGTTCCTGGAAACACCATATATTTT.

This clone was picked up a small number of times. CDR3 sequence (DNA): TGTGCCAGCAGCCCTCCAACAGGGGCACATAACTATGGCTACACCTTC. It codes for CASSPPTGAHNYGYTF. The chain combines TRBV6-2 or TRBV6-3 with TRBJ1-2; TRBD1 matches 7 bases. The J segment lost 1 base and the V segment lost 6 bases, leaving 11 bases of the junction unmatched. In germline, CDR1 is MNHEY, CDR2 SVGEGT. This CDR3 is built from 16 residues.

The chain employs TRBV6-5 and TRBJ2-1, with TRBD2 matching 13 bases. CDR3 size: 15 residues. Germline loops: CDR1 MNHEY, CDR2 SVGAGI. The J segment lost 8 bases and the V segment lost 6 bases, leaving 7 bases of the junction unmatched. In DNA form, the CDR3 reads TGTGCCAGCAGACTAGCGGGAGGGCCGAGGGATGAGCAGTTCTTC. It is translated as CASRLAGGPRDEQFF.

The CDR3 is CASSFWTGEAGGHEAFF. DNA for the CDR3: TGTGCCAGCAGCTTCTGGACAGGGGAGGCGGGTGGCCATGAAGCTTTCTTT. The chain combines TRBV5-5 with TRBJ1-1, with 9 bases matching TRBD1. V shed 2 bases, J shed 7 bases, and the junction held 15 bases outside the gene matches. In germline, CDR1 is SGHKS, CDR2 YYEKEE (reference sequence). This CDR3 comprises 17 residues.

This chain uses TRBV29-1 with TRBJ2-7, with D perhaps matching TRBD1 (5 bases). Trimming removed 5 bases from V and 1 base from J, with 12 bases in between. The germline V gene encodes CDR1 SQVTM and CDR2 ANQGSEA. The CDR3 covers 13 residues. Written as DNA, the CDR3 is TGCAGCGTTCGACAGTCCGGGTCCTACGAGCAGTACTTC. Translation gives CSVRQSGSYEQYF.

The chain has TRBV4-1 and TRBJ2-7, with D hard to call. CDR1 and CDR2 from the germline V gene are MGHRA and YSYEKL. The V end was cut by 1 base, the J end by 2 bases, with 15 bases between. CDR3 size: 16 residues. The CDR3 sequence: CASSQVATAVAYEQYF. The DNA of the CDR3 is TGCGCCAGCAGCCAAGTAGCTACGGCTGTAGCCTACGAGCAGTACTTC.

The chain recombines TRBV4-1 with TRBJ2-3, with D perhaps matching TRBD2 (7 bases). CDR3 size: 20 residues. The V and J ends lost 4 bases and 2 bases respectively, with 28 bases between them. Germline V lookup: CDR1 MGHRA, CDR2 YSYEKL. As DNA, the CDR3 is TGCGCCAGCAGCCTGGGAGGGACCTCAGGGGCTAGCGGTAACACAGATACGCAGTATTTT. Protein: CASSLGGTSGASGNTDTQYF.

The chain carries TRBV9 and TRBJ2-3; 10 positions match TRBD2. V lost 4 bases, J lost 1 base, and 6 bases stayed unmatched. The V gene's germline CDR1 is SGDLS and CDR2 YYNGEE. CDR3 length: 16 residues. CDR3 DNA: TGTGCCAGCAGCCCCCTAGCGGGAGTAGGCACAGATACGCAGTATTTT. This encodes CASSPLAGVGTDTQYF.

V usage is TRBV28 and J usage is TRBJ1-3; TRBD1 is a possible D gene (6 bases). V dropped 11 bases and J dropped 4 bases, with 15 bases sitting between them. Germline lookup yields CDR1 MDHEN and CDR2 SYDVKM. This CDR3 region has 13 residues. CDR3 amino acids: CAGGTGSGNTIYF. The CDR3, as DNA: TGTGCCGGGGGAACAGGGTCGGGAAACACCATATATTTT.

This chain links TRBV10-3 with TRBJ1-2; TRBD1 might be the D (5 bases). This CDR3 region has 14 residues. Trimming removed 8 bases at V and 3 bases at J, with 16 bases between. Germline lookup yields CDR1 ENHRY and CDR2 SYGVKD. The CDR3 bases are TGTGCCATCGCAGGTTCGGGGGGGGACTATGGCTACACCTTC. Translation gives CAIAGSGGDYGYTF.

This clone was seen just once. The rearrangement uses TRBV12-3 or TRBV12-4 and TRBJ2-1; D is undetermined. The CDR3 spans 11 residues. Trimming left V 6 bases short and J 8 bases short, with 8 bases between. The CDR3: CASSPLDEQFF. The CDR3 DNA reads TGTGCCAGCAGCCCTTTAGATGAGCAGTTCTTC.

This rearrangement joins TRBV7-2 to TRBJ1-5; D unresolved. The CDR3 covers 13 residues. Germline V CDR1 and CDR2: SGHTA, FQGNSA. The V end lost 3 bases, the J end lost 7 bases, and 10 bases lay between the germline ends. The CDR3 loop is CASSFGRTQPQHF. The CDR3, as DNA: TGTGCCAGCAGCTTTGGTCGAACACAGCCCCAGCATTTT.